These 15 T cell receptor beta chains were sequenced from one sample in a study of cytomegalovirus exposure and HLA in healthy donors (dated by TCRdb to the late 2010s). Libraries were constructed by the immunoSEQ multiplex PCR assay. A mixture of 60 forward primers for TCR Vbeta segments and 13 reverse primers for TCR Jbeta segments was used in the multiplex PCR. TCRdb carries this immuneACCESS record with in-frame sequences only. Its versions omit some clonotypes, under half of them owing to an unresolved V gene in the studies checked, with the rest unexplained. Across this sample there are about 63,000 clones, with over 60% seen only once. The top ten clonotypes cover around 25% of the sample. The material sequenced was PBMCs. The receptors come from a middle-aged man in good health and CMV-seropositive.

The chain couples TRBV5-6 to TRBJ1-2; 9 nucleotides line up with TRBD1. Trimming at V came to 2 bases and at J to 1 base, leaving 3 bases not matched to a gene. The CDR3 runs to 15 residues. Germline CDR1 and CDR2: SGHDT and YYEEEE. This chain's CDR3 is CASSFRQGGNYGYTF. Here the CDR3 DNA reads TGTGCCAGCAGCTTTCGACAGGGGGGTAACTATGGCTACACCTTC.

The V call is TRBV10-3, the J call TRBJ2-7, with 8 positions matching TRBD1. The germline V gene has CDR1 ENHRY and CDR2 SYGVKD. The CDR3 is made up of 15 amino acids. V gave up 6 bases and J gave up 3 bases; unmatched junction bases: 10. The CDR3 DNA sequence: TGTGCCATCAGCAGGGACAGGTCCGGTCTCTACGAGCAGTACTTC. Its translation is CAISRDRSGLYEQYF.

The chain is built from TRBV27 and TRBJ2-5, with 11 positions matching TRBD2. The V and J ends lost 10 bases and 1 base, in that order; junction bases with no gene match: 11. Germline CDR1 is MNHEY and CDR2 is SMNVEV (reference sequence). The CDR3 is 16 residues long. The CDR3 coding sequence is TGTGCCACCGGTCCGTCGGGACTAGCGGTCCAAGAGACCCAGTACTTC. This encodes CATGPSGLAVQETQYF.

This chain links TRBV2 with TRBJ2-3, with TRBD1 matching 7 bases. CDR1 SNHLY and CDR2 FYNNEI come from the germline V gene. V shed 9 bases, J shed 4 bases, and the junction held 1 base outside the gene matches. The CDR3 extends over 11 amino acids. Here the CDR3 reads CARTGADTQYF. The CDR3 DNA reads TGTGCCAGAACAGGGGCAGATACGCAGTATTTT.

V is TRBV6-4 and J is TRBJ2-6, with 8 bases fitting TRBD1. The V and J ends lost 5 bases and 2 bases, in that order; junction bases with no gene match: 5. Germline lookup yields CDR1 MRHNA and CDR2 SNTAGT. This CDR3 comprises 16 residues. The CDR3 spells CASSLDRATGANVLTF. CDR3 DNA sequence: TGTGCCAGCAGTTTGGACAGGGCCACTGGGGCCAACGTCCTGACTTTC.

The V gene is TRBV5-4, the J gene TRBJ2-7; D is perhaps TRBD1 (5 bases). The germline V gene encodes CDR1 SGHNT and CDR2 YYREEE (reference sequence). Between the trimmed V and J ends, which lost 3 bases and 5 bases, there was a span of 15 bases. This CDR3 is 14 amino acids long. The CDR3 reads CASSSRARRDEQYF. CDR3 bases: TGTGCCAGCAGCTCCAGGGCCAGAAGGGACGAGCAGTACTTC.

V usage is TRBV7-8 and J usage is TRBJ1-1; possible D gene TRBD1, 5 bases. Per the germline V gene, CDR1 is SGHVS and CDR2 is FQNEAQ. There are 14 residues in the CDR3. V was cut by 5 bases and J by 8 bases, with 18 bases left in between. This CDR3 reads CASSRPRGNGEAFF. CDR3 DNA sequence: TGTGCCAGCAGCCGCCCAAGGGGAAATGGGGAAGCTTTCTTT.

V gene TRBV29-1 combines with J gene TRBJ2-3, with D possibly matching TRBD2 (6 bases). Germline V gene sequence: CDR1 SQVTM, CDR2 ANQGSEA. Between the trimmed V and J ends, which lost 1 base and 4 bases, there was a span of 9 bases. The CDR3 sequence is 13 residues long. CDR3 nucleotide sequence: TGCAGCGTTGAAGTCGGAGGGGCAGATACGCAGTATTTT. Encoded protein: CSVEVGGADTQYF.

The CDR3 sequence is CASSLATVNEQFF. The CDR3 DNA sequence: TGCGCCAGCAGCTTGGCCACGGTCAATGAGCAGTTCTTC. The chain employs TRBV5-1 and TRBJ2-1; D call uncertain. The CDR3 loop spans 13 amino acids. The germline CDR1 and CDR2 sequences are SGHRS and YFSETQ. V gave up 0 bases and J gave up 6 bases, with 7 bases separating them.

The rearrangement joins TRBV10-3 to TRBJ1-3; 7 bases map to TRBD1. Germline trimming cut 8 bases from V and 2 bases from J; bases unmatched to any gene: 9. The CDR3 runs to 15 residues. Germline CDR1 and CDR2: ENHRY and SYGVKD. CDR3 sequence: CAISAGGPTGNTIYF. CDR3 bases: TGTGCCATCTCGGCAGGGGGGCCTACTGGAAACACCATATATTTT.

The genes are TRBV9 and TRBJ1-1, with D maybe TRBD1 (5 bases). The CDR3 has 13 residues. V was pared by 6 bases and J by 3 bases, with 12 bases between. Germline V gene lookup returns CDR1 SGDLS and CDR2 YYNGEE. As DNA, the CDR3 is TGTGCCAGCACCAGACAGATGGACACTGAAGCTTTCTTT. Translated, it gives CASTRQMDTEAFF.

This clone has a handful of counts. The chain has TRBV14 and TRBJ1-2; 10 nucleotides line up with TRBD1. CDR1 is SGHDN, CDR2 FVKESK, per germline. CDR3 length: 18 residues. V was clipped by 3 bases and J by 4 bases; unmatched bases: 14. CDR3 loop: CASSQDPTGTGDSYGYTF. The DNA for the CDR3 is TGTGCCAGCAGCCAGGATCCCACCGGGACAGGGGACTCCTATGGCTACACCTTC.

This clone was detected only a few times. The chain carries TRBV11-2 and TRBJ1-1, with 8 bases identical to TRBD1. From germline, CDR1 is SGHAT and CDR2 FQNNGV. The CDR3 spans 16 residues. The junction had 12 bases not matched to a gene; V was cut back by 5 bases and J by 4 bases. CDR3 bases: TGTGCCAGCAGCCCCCCGAGGACAGGGCGGGGCACTGAAGCTTTCTTT. Its protein is CASSPPRTGRGTEAFF.

There are a few counts of this clone. The chain is built from TRBV13 and TRBJ2-3; TRBD2 agrees at 7 bases. Germline V CDR1 and CDR2: PRHDT, FYEKMQ (reference sequence). V lost 5 bases and J lost 0; bases outside the gene matches: 5. This CDR3 spans 15 amino acids. The CDR3 sequence is CASSPRGSSTDTQYF. The DNA of the CDR3 is TGTGCCAGCAGCCCGCGGGGGTCTAGCACAGATACGCAGTATTTT.

The chain carries TRBV9 and TRBJ1-2; D remains unclear. Trimming shortened V by 0 bases and J by 1 base, and 7 bases separated the two germline ends. The CDR3 length is 14 residues. The germline gives CDR1 SGDLS, CDR2 YYNGEE. The CDR3 sequence: CASSVGSFNYGYTF. In DNA form, the CDR3 reads TGTGCCAGCAGCGTAGGGAGTTTTAACTATGGCTACACCTTC.